The 12 T cell receptor beta chains given below trace back to one sample, sequenced in a study of blood T cell repertoires in COVID-19. Measured with immunoSEQ multiplex PCR; TCRdb has only the in-frame clones, and not every one. The sample holds a few hundred thousand clones, approximately 90% seen once. The sequencing sample was made of PBMCs or T cells enriched from blood (not recorded which). These receptors originate from a man aged 25-40 years who had recovered from COVID-19.

The chain combines TRBV6-1 with TRBJ2-4; 7 bases line up with TRBD1. In germline, CDR1 is MNHNS, CDR2 SASEGT. The V gene end was trimmed by 6 bases and the J gene end by 11 bases; junction bases not matched to a gene: 7. This CDR3 spans 12 amino acids. The CDR3 sequence is CASSDRAVVQYF. CDR3 nucleotides: TGTGCCAGCAGCGACAGGGCCGTAGTTCAGTACTTC.

J is TRBJ2-7 and V is TRBV3-1 (or the pseudogene TRBV3-2); 7 bases line up with TRBD1. J was trimmed by 2 bases and V by 5 bases; bases with no gene match: 9. CDR1 and CDR2 from the germline V gene are LGHDT and YNNKEL (reference sequence). The CDR3 extends over 15 amino acids. CDR3 sequence: CASSLRQGTAYEQYF. CDR3 in DNA: TGTGCCAGCAGCTTACGACAGGGCACCGCCTACGAGCAGTACTTC.

The chain uses TRBV4-1 and TRBJ2-1; 13 bases line up with TRBD2. V trimming: 0 bases; J trimming: 10 bases; junction bases outside the gene matches: 6. CDR1 and CDR2 from the germline V gene are MGHRA and YSYEKL. The CDR3 consists of 16 residues. DNA of the CDR3: TGCGCCAGCAGCCAAGATCGGACTAGCGGGAGAGACGAGCAGTTCTTC. Residues: CASSQDRTSGRDEQFF.

The chain links TRBV6-5 to TRBJ2-3; D is possibly TRBD1 (6 bases). Germline values: CDR1 MNHEY, CDR2 SVGAGI. The CDR3 spans 15 residues. The V end was cut by 2 bases, the J end by 3 bases, with 12 bases between. CDR3 sequence (DNA): TGTGCCAGCAGTTACGGGCAGGGGAAGACAGATACGCAGTATTTT. Translation gives CASSYGQGKTDTQYF.

The chain couples TRBV7-9 to TRBJ2-7; 7 bases line up with TRBD1. This CDR3 is 13 amino acids long. Germline trimming cut 5 bases from V and 4 bases from J; bases unmatched to any gene: 5. CDR1 SEHNR and CDR2 FQNEAQ come from the germline V gene (reference sequence). DNA of the CDR3: TGTGCCAGCAGCCTCCAGGACAGGTACGAGCAGTACTTC. Protein product: CASSLQDRYEQYF.

The chain is built from TRBV27 and TRBJ2-7, with 11 bases matching TRBD2. The trim removed 5 bases at V and 3 bases at J, leaving 3 bases unmatched. Germline assignment: CDR1 MNHEY and CDR2 SMNVEV (reference sequence). There are 14 residues in the CDR3. CDR3 DNA: TGTGCCAGCAGTCCCGGGACTAGCGGCTACGAGCAGTACTTC. This translates into CASSPGTSGYEQYF.

The count of this clone is one. This rearrangement joins TRBV5-6 to TRBJ1-2; TRBD1 matches 8 bases. The V gene's germline CDR1 is SGHDT and CDR2 YYEEEE. This CDR3 contains 16 residues. With V trimmed by 0 bases and J by 3 bases, 7 bases remained unmatched. The CDR3 DNA reads TGTGCCAGCAGCTTGGCCAAGCACAGGGGGGACTATGGCTACACCTTC. Translating it yields CASSLAKHRGDYGYTF. Full variable domain (rest looked up from reference TRBV5-6 and TRBJ1-2): DAGVTQSPTHLIKTRGQQVTLRCSPKSGHDTVSWYQQALGQGPQFIFQYYEEEERQRGNFPDRFSGHQFPNYSSELNVNALLLGDSALYLCASSLAKHRGDYGYTFGSGTRLTVV.

This chain connects TRBV6-5 to TRBJ1-1; possible D gene TRBD1, 6 bases. Germline CDR1 and CDR2: MNHEY and SVGAGI. V was pared by 7 bases and J by 3 bases, with 15 bases between. The CDR3 is made up of 14 amino acids. The CDR3 bases are TGTGCCAGCATCCAACAGGGAAGGTACACTGAAGCTTTCTTT. Amino acid sequence: CASIQQGRYTEAFF.

The chain has TRBV11-2 and TRBJ1-5; the D is unclear. V was shortened by 3 bases and J by 8 bases, with 11 bases between the two germline ends. CDR3 length equals 13 residues. Germline CDR1 and CDR2: SGHAT and FQNNGV. CDR3 residues: CASSFLYGEPQHF. CDR3 nucleotide sequence: TGTGCCAGCAGCTTTCTCTATGGTGAGCCCCAGCATTTT.

The V call is TRBV5-1, the J call TRBJ2-7, with 8 bases matching TRBD1. The CDR3 extends over 15 amino acids. Germline trimming cut 2 bases from V and 3 bases from J; bases unmatched to any gene: 7. CDR1 and CDR2 from the germline V gene are SGHRS and YFSETQ. The CDR3 DNA is TGCGCCAGCAGCTTACAGGGGGGAGCGAGCTACGAGCAGTACTTC. The encoded protein is CASSLQGGASYEQYF.

This rearrangement joins TRBV30 to TRBJ2-2; maybe TRBD2 (5 bases). Per the germline V gene, CDR1 is GTSNPN and CDR2 is SVGIG (reference sequence). This CDR3 has 14 residues. The ends were cut back, 5 bases at V and 4 bases at J, with 14 bases in the middle. CDR3 nucleotide sequence: TGTGCCTGGGCGGCTGGCCGGGGCACCGGGGAGCTGTTTTTT. The encoded protein is CAWAAGRGTGELFF.

The chain uses TRBV3-1 (or the pseudogene TRBV3-2) and TRBJ1-5; possible D gene TRBD1, 5 bases. Germline V gene lookup returns CDR1 LGHDT and CDR2 YNNKEL (reference sequence). V was shortened by 3 bases and J by 2 bases, with 11 bases between the two germline ends. The length of the CDR3 is 15 residues. The CDR3 sequence is CASSHRGSGNQPQHF. In DNA form, the CDR3 reads TGTGCCAGCAGCCATCGGGGGAGCGGCAATCAGCCCCAGCATTTT.